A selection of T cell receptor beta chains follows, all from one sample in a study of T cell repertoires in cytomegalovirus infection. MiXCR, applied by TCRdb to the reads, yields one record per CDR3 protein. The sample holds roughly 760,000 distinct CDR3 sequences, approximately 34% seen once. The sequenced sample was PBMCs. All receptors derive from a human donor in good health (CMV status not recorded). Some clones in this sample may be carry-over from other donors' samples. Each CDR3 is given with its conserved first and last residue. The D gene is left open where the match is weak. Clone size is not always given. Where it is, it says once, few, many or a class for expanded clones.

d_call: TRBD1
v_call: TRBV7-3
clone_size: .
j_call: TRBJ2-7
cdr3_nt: TGTGCCAGCAGCTTAGAAGGGGGCGGGTTCGACGAGCAGTACTTC
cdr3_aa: CASSLEGGGFDEQYF

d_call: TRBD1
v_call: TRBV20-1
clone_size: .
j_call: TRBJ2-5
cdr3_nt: TGCAGTGCTAGAGATACAGGGGGCAGGATCGAGACCAAGTACTTC
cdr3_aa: CSARDTGGRIETKYF

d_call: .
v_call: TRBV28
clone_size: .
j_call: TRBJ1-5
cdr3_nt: TGTGCCAGCAGTTTCCCCGCCCGACAGTTAAGGTGCAATCATCCCCAGCATTTT
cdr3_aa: CASSFPARQLRCNHPQHF

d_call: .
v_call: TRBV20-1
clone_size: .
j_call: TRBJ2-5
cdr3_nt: TGCAGTGCTACTAGACAGGAATTGGCCGGACCTGAAGAGACCCAGTACTTC
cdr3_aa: CSATRQELAGPEETQYF

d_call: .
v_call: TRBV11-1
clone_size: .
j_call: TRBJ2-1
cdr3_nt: TGTGCCAGCAGCTTTCGGGAACTAGGCTACAATGAGCAGTTCTTC
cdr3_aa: CASSFRELGYNEQFF

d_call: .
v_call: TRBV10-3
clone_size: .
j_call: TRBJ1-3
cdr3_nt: TGTGCCATCAGAGTGTTGGACAGACGAAACACCATATATTTT
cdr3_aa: CAIRVLDRRNTIYF

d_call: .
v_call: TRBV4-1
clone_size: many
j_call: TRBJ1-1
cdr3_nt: TGCGCCAGCAGCCATCTCATAATCCGTGACGACACTGAAGCTTTCTTT
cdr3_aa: CASSHLIIRDDTEAFF

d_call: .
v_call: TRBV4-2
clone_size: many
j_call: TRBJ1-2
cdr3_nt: TGTGCCAGCAGACAGAACTATGGCTACACCTTC
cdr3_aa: CASRQNYGYTF

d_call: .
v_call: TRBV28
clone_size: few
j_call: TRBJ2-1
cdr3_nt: TGTGCCAGCATATCCGGGAACTACAATGAGCAGTTCTTC
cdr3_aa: CASISGNYNEQFF

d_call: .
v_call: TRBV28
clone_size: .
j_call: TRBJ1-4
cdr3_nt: TGTGCCAGCAGTTCCCCGAGCAAGGGTGGGACTGACAATGAAAAACTGTTTTTT
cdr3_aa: CASSSPSKGGTDNEKLFF

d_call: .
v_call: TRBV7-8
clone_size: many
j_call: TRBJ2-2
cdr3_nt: TGTGCCAGCAGCCGAGGACACGTGAACACCGGGGAGCTGTTTTTT
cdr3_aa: CASSRGHVNTGELFF

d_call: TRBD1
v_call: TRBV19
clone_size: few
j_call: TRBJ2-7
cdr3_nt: TGTGCCAGTAGCCGCCCGGGACAGGGGGCCTACGAGCAGTACTTC
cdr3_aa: CASSRPGQGAYEQYF

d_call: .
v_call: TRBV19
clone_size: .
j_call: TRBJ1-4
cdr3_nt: TGTGCCAGTAGTGATTTGAGGGGTAATGAAAAACTGTTTTTT
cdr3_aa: CASSDLRGNEKLFF

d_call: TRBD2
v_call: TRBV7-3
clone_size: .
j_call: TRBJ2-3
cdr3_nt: TGTGCCAGCAGCTTGTCCCCTAGCGGATTGAGCACAGATACGCAGTATTTT
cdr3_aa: CASSLSPSGLSTDTQYF

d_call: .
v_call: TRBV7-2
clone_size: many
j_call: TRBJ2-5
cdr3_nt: TGTGCCAGCAGCTTTTGGGGGAGAGAGACCCAGTACTTC
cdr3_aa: CASSFWGRETQYF

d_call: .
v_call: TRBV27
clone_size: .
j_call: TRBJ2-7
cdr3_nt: TGTGCCAGCAGTTTGGGGGAGCAGTACTTC
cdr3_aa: CASSLGEQYF

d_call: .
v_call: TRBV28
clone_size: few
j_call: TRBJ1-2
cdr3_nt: TGTGCCAGCAGACCACCCGGGTCAGTGGTGGATGGCTACACCTTC
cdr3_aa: CASRPPGSVVDGYTF

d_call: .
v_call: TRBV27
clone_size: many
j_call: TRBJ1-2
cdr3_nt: TGTGCCAGCAGTTTAAGGGAGGGGAGCTATGGCTACACCTTC
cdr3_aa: CASSLREGSYGYTF

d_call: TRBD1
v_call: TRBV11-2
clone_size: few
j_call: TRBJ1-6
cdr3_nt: TGTGCCAGCAGATCCGGGACAGGGGGTTCACCCCTCCACTTT
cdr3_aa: CASRSGTGGSPLHF

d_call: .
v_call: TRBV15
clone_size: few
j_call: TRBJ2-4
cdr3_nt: TGTGCCACCAGCAGAGATATCTTGGGGACTGACATTCAGTACTTC
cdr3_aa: CATSRDILGTDIQYF

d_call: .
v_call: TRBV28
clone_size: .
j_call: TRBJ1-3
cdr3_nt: TGTGCCAGCAGGTCGCCTACATCGGGGGTAACTGGAAACACCATATATTTT
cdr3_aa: CASRSPTSGVTGNTIYF

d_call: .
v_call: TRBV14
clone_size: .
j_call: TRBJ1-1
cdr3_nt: TGTGCCAGCAGCCAAGGAGGGAACCGGGAGGGGTCCGGGAACACTGAAGCTTTCTTT
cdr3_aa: CASSQGGNREGSGNTEAFF

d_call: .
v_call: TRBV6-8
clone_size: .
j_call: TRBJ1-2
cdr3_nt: TGTGCCAGCGGTCCCTCCGCGGGGGGCTATGGCTACACCTTC
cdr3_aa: CASGPSAGGYGYTF

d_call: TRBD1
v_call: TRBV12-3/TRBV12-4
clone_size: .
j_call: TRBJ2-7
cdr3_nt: TGTGCCAGCAGTTTAGGGGACAGATTCCACGAGCAGTACTTC
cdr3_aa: CASSLGDRFHEQYF

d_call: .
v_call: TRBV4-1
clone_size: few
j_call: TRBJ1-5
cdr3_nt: TGCGCCAGCAGCCAAGACGCCGGCCCCAATCAGCCCCAGCATTTT
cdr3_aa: CASSQDAGPNQPQHF

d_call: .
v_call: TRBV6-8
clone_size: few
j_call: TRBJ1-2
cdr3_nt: TGTGCCAGCAGTTACGGGGATTCAGACTATGGCTACACCTTC
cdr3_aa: CASSYGDSDYGYTF

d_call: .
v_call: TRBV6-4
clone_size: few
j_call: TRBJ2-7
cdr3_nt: TGTGCCAGCAGTGGAGGGCTACAGGGCAGCTCCTACGAGCAGTACTTC
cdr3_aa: CASSGGLQGSSYEQYF

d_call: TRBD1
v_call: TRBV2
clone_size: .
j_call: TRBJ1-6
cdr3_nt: TGTGCCAGCAGTGAAGCTAGGACAGGGGGTTCACCCCTCCACTTT
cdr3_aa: CASSEARTGGSPLHF

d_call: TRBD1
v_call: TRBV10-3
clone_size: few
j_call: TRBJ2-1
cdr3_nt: TGTGCCATCAGTACAGGGGAGAATGAGCAGTTCTTC
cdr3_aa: CAISTGENEQFF

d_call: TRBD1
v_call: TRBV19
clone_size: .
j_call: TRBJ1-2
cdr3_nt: TGTGCCAGTAGTATAAAACGCGGGACAGGGACCCAGTTTGGAGGCTACACCTTC
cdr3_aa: CASSIKRGTGTQFGGYTF

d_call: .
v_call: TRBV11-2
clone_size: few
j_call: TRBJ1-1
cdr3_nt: TGTGCCAGCAGCTTAGTCGCGGACCCCAATGCGGCTTTCTTT
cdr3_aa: CASSLVADPNAAFF

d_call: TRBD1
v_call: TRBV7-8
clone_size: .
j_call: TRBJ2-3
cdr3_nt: TGTGCCAGCAGCTTAGAGGACAGGGGGCTCAGAGATACGCAGTATTTT
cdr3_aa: CASSLEDRGLRDTQYF

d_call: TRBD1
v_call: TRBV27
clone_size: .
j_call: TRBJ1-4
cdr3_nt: TGTGCCAGCTCCAACAGGGGCCTTGAAAAACTGTTTTTT
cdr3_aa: CASSNRGLEKLFF

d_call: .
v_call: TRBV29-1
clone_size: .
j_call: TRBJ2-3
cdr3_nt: TGCAGCGTTGAGTCCGGCACAGATACGCAGTATTTT
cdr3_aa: CSVESGTDTQYF

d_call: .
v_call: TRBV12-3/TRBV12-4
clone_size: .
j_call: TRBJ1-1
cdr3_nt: TGTGCCAGCAACACACAGGGTGGATACACTGAAGCTTTCTTT
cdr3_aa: CASNTQGGYTEAFF

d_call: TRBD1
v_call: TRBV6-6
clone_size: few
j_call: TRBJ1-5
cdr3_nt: TGTGCCAGCAGTCGCTCGGGACAGGTCAATCAGCCCCAGCATTTT
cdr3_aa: CASSRSGQVNQPQHF

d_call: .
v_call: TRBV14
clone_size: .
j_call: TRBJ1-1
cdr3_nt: TGTGCCAGCAGTCAACTTATGAACACTGAAGCTTTCTTT
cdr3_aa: CASSQLMNTEAFF

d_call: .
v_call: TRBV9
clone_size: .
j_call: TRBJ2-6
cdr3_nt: TGTGCCAGCAGCGTAGCTGGGATTGGGGCCAACGTCCTGACTTTC
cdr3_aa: CASSVAGIGANVLTF

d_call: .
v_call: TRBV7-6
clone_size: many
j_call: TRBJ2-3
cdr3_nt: TGTGCCAGCAGCTTAGTTGGGGTGGGGGCCACAGATACGCAGTATTTT
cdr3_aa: CASSLVGVGATDTQYF

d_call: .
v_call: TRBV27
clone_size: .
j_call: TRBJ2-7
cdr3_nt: TGTGCCAGCAAGGCAGGGTGGAACTACGAGCAGTACTTC
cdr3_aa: CASKAGWNYEQYF

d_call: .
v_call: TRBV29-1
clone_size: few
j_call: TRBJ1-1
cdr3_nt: TGCAGCGTTGGAGGAGGGGGGGCGGCCACTGAAGCTTTCTTT
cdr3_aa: CSVGGGGAATEAFF

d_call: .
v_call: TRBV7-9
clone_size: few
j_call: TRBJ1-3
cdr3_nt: TGTGCCAGCAGCGGCCCCGGGACTTCTGGAAACACCATATATTTT
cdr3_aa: CASSGPGTSGNTIYF